This T cell receptor (beta chain) was captured by sequencing in a study of Graves' ophthalmopathy and Graves' hyperthyroidism. The CDR3 length is 15 residues. V lost 5 bases to trimming and J lost 4 bases, with 15 bases between them. Diagnoses were established from clinical symptoms, serum thyroxine, TRAb, thyroid ultrasound and orbital computed tomography. The authors amplified TCR beta CDR3 regions from RNA transcripts. The first-round RT-PCR employed HTBI primers together with the Qiagen OneStep RT-PCR kit. A multiplex PCR was then performed as the second round. A single record per CDR3 protein comes from TCRdb applying MiXCR to the multiplex PCR reads. The sample records about 390,000 distinct CDR3 sequences, about a sixth being singletons. This clonotype was detected ten times or more.

The sequence derives from an adult woman with stable Graves' hyperthyroidism. Source material: peripheral blood. The chain is built from TRBV12-3 or TRBV12-4 and TRBJ1-5; TRBD1 is a possible D gene (5 bases). CDR3 residues: CASSRRGGGNQPQHF. In DNA, the CDR3 is TGTGCCAGCAGTCGCCGCGGGGGGGGGAATCAGCCCCAGCATTTT.